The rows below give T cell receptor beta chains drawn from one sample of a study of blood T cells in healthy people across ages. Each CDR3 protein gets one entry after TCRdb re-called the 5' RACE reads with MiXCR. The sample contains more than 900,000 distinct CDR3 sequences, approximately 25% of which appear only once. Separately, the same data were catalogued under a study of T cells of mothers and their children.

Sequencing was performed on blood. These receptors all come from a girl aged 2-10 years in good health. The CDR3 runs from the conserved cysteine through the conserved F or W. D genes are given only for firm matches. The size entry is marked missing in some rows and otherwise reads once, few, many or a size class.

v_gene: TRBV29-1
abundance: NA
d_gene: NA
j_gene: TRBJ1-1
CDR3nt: TGCAGCGTCCAAGGAGACAGTCCCTTGAACACTGAAGCTTTCTTT
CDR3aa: CSVQGDSPLNTEAFF

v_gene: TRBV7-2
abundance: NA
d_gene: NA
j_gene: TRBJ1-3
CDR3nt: TGTGCCAGCAGCTTAACCCAGGGTCTAGCTGGAAACACCATATATTTT
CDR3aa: CASSLTQGLAGNTIYF

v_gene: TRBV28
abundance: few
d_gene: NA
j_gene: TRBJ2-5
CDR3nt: TGTGCCAGCAGTTTAAGACACGAGGAGACCCAGTACTTC
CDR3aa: CASSLRHEETQYF

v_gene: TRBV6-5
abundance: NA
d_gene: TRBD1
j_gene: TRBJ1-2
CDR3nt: TGTGCCAGCAGCCTTCACACCGACAGGGGCGAGGGCTACACCTTC
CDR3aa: CASSLHTDRGEGYTF

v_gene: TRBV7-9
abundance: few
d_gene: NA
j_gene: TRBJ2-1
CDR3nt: TGTGCCAGCAGCTTATGGGCCATCAGCTCCTACAATGAGCAGTTCTTC
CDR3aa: CASSLWAISSYNEQFF

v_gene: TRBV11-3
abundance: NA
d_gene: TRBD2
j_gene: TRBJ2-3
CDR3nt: TGTGCCAGCACCGGGACTAGCGTGGATACGCAGTATTTT
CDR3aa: CASTGTSVDTQYF

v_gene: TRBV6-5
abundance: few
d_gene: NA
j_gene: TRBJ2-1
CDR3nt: TGTGCCAGCAGTGTTAACAGTGACAATGAGCAGTTCTTC
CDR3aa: CASSVNSDNEQFF

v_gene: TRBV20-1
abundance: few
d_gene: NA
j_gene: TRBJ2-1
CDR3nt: TGCAGTGCTATGAGACCGGAGTGGAGCTCCTACAATGAGCAGTTCTTC
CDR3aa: CSAMRPEWSSYNEQFF

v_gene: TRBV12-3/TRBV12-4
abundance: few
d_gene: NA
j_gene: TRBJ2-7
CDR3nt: TGTGCCAGCGGGGGAGCGGGCAGGGAATCCGAAATTCCAACCTACGAGCAGTACTTC
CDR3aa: CASGGAGRESEIPTYEQYF

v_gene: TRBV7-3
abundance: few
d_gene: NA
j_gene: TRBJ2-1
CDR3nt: TGTGCCAGCGGAGAGGCGGGAACAGCCTCCTACAATGAGCAGTTCTTC
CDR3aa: CASGEAGTASYNEQFF

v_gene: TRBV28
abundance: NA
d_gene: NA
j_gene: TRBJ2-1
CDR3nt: TGTGCCAGCAGTTCCCGCTCCTACAATGAGCAGTTCTTC
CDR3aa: CASSSRSYNEQFF

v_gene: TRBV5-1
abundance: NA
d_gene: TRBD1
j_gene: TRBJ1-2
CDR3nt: TGCGCCAGCAGCTTCATTCGGGACAGGGAGGAGAACTATGGCTACACCTTC
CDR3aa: CASSFIRDREENYGYTF

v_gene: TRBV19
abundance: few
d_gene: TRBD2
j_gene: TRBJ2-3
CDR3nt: TGTGCCAGTACCATCAGCGGGGCTAGCACAGATACGCAGTATTTT
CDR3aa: CASTISGASTDTQYF

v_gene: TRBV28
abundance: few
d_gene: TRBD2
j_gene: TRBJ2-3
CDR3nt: TGTGCCAGCAGTTCAGCGGGACCAGCATGGGATACGCAGTATTTT
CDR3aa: CASSSAGPAWDTQYF

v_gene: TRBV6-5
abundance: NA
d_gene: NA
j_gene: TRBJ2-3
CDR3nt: TGTGCCAGCAGTTACATGGAGGGGGGACATACGCAGTATTTT
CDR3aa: CASSYMEGGHTQYF

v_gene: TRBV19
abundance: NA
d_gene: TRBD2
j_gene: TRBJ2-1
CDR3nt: TGTGCCAGTAGTCGGGGCCTAGCGGGAGCGTCCTACAATGAGCAGTTCTTC
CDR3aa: CASSRGLAGASYNEQFF

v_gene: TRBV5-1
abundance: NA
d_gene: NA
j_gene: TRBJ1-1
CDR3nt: TGCGCCAGCAGCTTGTATCCCCGTGGGGAGATAATGGGCACTGAAGCTTTCTTT
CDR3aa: CASSLYPRGEIMGTEAFF

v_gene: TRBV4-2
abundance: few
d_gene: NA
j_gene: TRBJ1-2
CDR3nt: TGTGCCAGCAGCCGGCGAGGCGTAGACAGTTACTATGGCTACACCTTC
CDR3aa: CASSRRGVDSYYGYTF

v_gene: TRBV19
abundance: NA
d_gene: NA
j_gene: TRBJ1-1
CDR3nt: TGTGCCAGTAGTATTCAGGGAGCTGAAGCTTTCTTT
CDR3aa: CASSIQGAEAFF

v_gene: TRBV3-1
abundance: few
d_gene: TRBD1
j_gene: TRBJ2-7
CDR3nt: TGTGCCAGCAGCCCCGTTTACAGGGGGCGATCCTACGAGCAGTACTTC
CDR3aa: CASSPVYRGRSYEQYF

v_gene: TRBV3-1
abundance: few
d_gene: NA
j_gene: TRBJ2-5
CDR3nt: TGTGCCAGCAGCTCCCTCCAGGCAGAAGAGACCCAGTACTTC
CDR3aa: CASSSLQAEETQYF

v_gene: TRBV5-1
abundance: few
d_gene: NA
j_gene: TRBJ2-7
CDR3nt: TGCGCCAGCAGCTTGGAATTGGTGGGAAGATCGGGGTACGAGCAGTACTTC
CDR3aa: CASSLELVGRSGYEQYF

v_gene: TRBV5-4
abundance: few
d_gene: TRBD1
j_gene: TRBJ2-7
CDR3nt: TGTGCCAGCAGCCGACAGGGGCCTACCTACGAGCAGTACTTC
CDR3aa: CASSRQGPTYEQYF

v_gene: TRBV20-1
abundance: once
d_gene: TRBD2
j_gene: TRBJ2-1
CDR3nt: TGCAGTGCTAGAATGGGGCGGGAGTGCAACAATGAGCAGTTCTTC
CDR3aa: CSARMGRECNNEQFF

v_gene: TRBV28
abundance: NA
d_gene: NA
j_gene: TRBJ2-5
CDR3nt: TGTGCCAGCAGTTTCAGGGGTAGCGGGTTCCAAGAGACCCAGTACTTC
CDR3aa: CASSFRGSGFQETQYF

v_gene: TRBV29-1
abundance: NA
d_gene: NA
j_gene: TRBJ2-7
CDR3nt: TGCAGCGTTGCACTCCCGGGACAACTCTACGAGCAGTACTTC
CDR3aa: CSVALPGQLYEQYF

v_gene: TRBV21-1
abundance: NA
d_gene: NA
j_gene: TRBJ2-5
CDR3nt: TGTGCCAGCATCCCCGGGCTGATCAGTTGGGAGCAGTACTTC
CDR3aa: CASIPGLISWEQYF

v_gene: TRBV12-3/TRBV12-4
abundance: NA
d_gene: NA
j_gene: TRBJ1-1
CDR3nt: TGTGCCAGCAGTCTGTATGTGGCAGCCGACACTGAAGCTTTCTTT
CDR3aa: CASSLYVAADTEAFF

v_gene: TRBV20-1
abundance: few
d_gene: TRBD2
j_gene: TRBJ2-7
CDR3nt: TGCAGTGCTAGAGCCAACACCGGGACTAGCGGGAAAACCGCCCTCTACGAGCAGTACTTC
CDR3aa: CSARANTGTSGKTALYEQYF

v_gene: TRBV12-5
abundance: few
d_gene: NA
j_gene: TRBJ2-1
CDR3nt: TGTGCTACTTCGTCTCCCGTCATTGAGCAGTTCTTC
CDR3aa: CATSSPVIEQFF

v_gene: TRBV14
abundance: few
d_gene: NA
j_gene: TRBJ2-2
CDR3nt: TGTGCCAGCAGCCTGGAGGTTATCGGGGAGCTGTTTTTT
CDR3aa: CASSLEVIGELFF

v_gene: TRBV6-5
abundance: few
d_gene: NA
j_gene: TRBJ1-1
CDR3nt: TGTGCCAGCAGTTACGGGGAGAACACTGAAGCTTTCTTT
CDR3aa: CASSYGENTEAFF

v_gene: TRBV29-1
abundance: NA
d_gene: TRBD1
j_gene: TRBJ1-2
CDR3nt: TGCAGCGTATCCGGGACAGTTTATGGCTACACCTTC
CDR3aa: CSVSGTVYGYTF

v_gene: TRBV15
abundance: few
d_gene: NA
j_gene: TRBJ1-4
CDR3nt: TGTGCCACCAGCAGAGATCCCTGGGGAACTAATGAAAAACTGTTTTTT
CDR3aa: CATSRDPWGTNEKLFF

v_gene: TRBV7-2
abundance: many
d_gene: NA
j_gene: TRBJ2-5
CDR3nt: TGTGCCAGCAGGGGGCTAGCTGAGGAGACCCAGTACTTC
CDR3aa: CASRGLAEETQYF

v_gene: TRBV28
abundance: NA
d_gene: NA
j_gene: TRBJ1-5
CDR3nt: TGTGCCAGCAGTTTCCCCGGGACAAGACTTAGCAATCAGCCCCAGCATTTT
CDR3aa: CASSFPGTRLSNQPQHF

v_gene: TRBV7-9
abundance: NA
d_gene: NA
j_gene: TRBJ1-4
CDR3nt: TGTGCCAGTAGCCGAGGGTACTTTGCAACTAATGAAAAACTGTTTTTT
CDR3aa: CASSRGYFATNEKLFF

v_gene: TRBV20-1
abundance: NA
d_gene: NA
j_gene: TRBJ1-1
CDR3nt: TGCAGTGCTCATAAGAGTATGAACACTGAAGCTTTCTTT
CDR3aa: CSAHKSMNTEAFF

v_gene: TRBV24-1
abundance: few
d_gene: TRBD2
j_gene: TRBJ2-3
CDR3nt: TGTGCCACCCAGCGGGGCCAAAACTACTTCACAGATACGCAGTATTTT
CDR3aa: CATQRGQNYFTDTQYF

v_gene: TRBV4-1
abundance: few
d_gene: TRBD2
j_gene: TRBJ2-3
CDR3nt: TGCGCCAGCAGGGCCCGGGACTATGCAAGCACAGATACGCAGTATTTT
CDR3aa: CASRARDYASTDTQYF